Below are 22 T cell receptor beta chains sequenced from a single sample in a study of T-cell memory formation after mild COVID-19. One entry per CDR3 protein results from TCRdb running MiXCR on the 5' RACE reads. The data show a few hundred thousand distinct CDR3 sequences, around 27% seen once. Sequenced sample: PBMCs or a T cell subset sorted from them (not recorded which). The receptors originated from an adult woman who had mild COVID-19 (a few samples of this study predate the infection). Cell type and time point are not known.

The chain joins TRBV19 to TRBJ1-3, with unresolved D. From germline, CDR1 is LNHDA and CDR2 SQIVND (reference sequence). CDR3 size: 15 residues. V was trimmed by 5 bases and J by 0 bases, leaving 11 bases between them. The CDR3 here is CASSLESGSGNTIYF. CDR3 sequence (DNA): TGTGCCAGTAGTCTTGAATCCGGCTCTGGAAACACCATATATTTT.

This clonotype occurred a few times. The chain joins TRBV12-3 or TRBV12-4 to TRBJ1-5; TRBD1 might be the D (5 bases). Trimming left V 5 bases short and J 7 bases short, with 15 bases between. The CDR3 length is 14 residues. CDR3 residues: CASSLQARGQPQHF. The CDR3 nucleotides are TGTGCCAGCAGTCTACAGGCCCGGGGGCAGCCCCAGCATTTT.

The CDR3 sequence: CASSFDRDGSGANVLTF. The CDR3 DNA is TGTGCCAGCAGCTTCGACAGGGACGGATCTGGGGCCAACGTCCTGACTTTC. The rearrangement uses TRBV5-7 and TRBJ2-6; 7 bases line up with TRBD1. TRBV5-7 is reported as an ORF; its role is uncertain. The CDR3 is made up of 17 amino acids. V was pared by 2 bases and J by 1 base, with 6 bases of the junction left unmatched.

V usage is TRBV7-2 and J usage is TRBJ1-2; 8 bases are a match to TRBD1. V shed 5 bases and J 3 bases; nucleotides not matched to a gene: 8. Germline loops: CDR1 SGHTA, CDR2 FQGNSA. The CDR3 spans 15 residues. Here the CDR3 DNA reads TGTGCCAGCAGCCCCCGGACAGGGAGGGACTATGGCTACACCTTC. As protein: CASSPRTGRDYGYTF.

This clonotype turned up a few times. The CDR3 sequence is CASSHPPAGGDNEQFF. DNA for the CDR3: TGTGCCAGCAGCCACCCCCCGGCGGGAGGAGACAATGAGCAGTTCTTC. The chain uses TRBV7-9 and TRBJ2-1; 8 nucleotides match TRBD2. The CDR3 is made up of 16 amino acids. The V segment lost 5 bases and the J segment 5 bases; nucleotides outside the gene matches: 11. Germline values: CDR1 SEHNR, CDR2 FQNEAQ (reference sequence).

This sequence joins TRBV18 and TRBJ1-2, with 9 bases identical to TRBD1. This CDR3 comprises 14 residues. J lost 3 bases, V lost 4 bases, and 3 bases had no gene match. From germline, CDR1 is KGHSH and CDR2 LQKENI. CDR3 bases: TGTGCCAGCTCACTCCGGGACAGGGACTATGGCTACACCTTC. It translates to CASSLRDRDYGYTF.

This clonotype was picked up many times. The chain carries TRBV27 and TRBJ2-4; maybe TRBD2 (6 bases). V was clipped by 5 bases and J by 6 bases, with 17 bases between them. Germline values: CDR1 MNHEY, CDR2 SMNVEV (reference sequence). This CDR3 comprises 15 residues. Here the CDR3 reads CASSPYGSSGNIQYF. The CDR3, as DNA: TGTGCCAGCAGTCCGTACGGGAGTTCGGGAAACATTCAGTACTTC.

The V and J genes are TRBV7-2 and TRBJ2-5, with D possibly TRBD1 on 5 matching bases. Germline-derived CDR1 and CDR2 are SGHTA and FQGNSA. The ends were cut back, 2 bases at V and 2 bases at J, with 15 bases in the middle. The CDR3 covers 16 residues. DNA for the CDR3: TGTGCCAGCAGCTTAAGACGGCAGGGTCTTCAAGAGACCCAGTACTTC. It yields the protein CASSLRRQGLQETQYF.

This clonotype was counted at least ten times. V gene TRBV20-1 combines with J gene TRBJ1-1, with D hard to call. Trimming took 3 bases from V and 1 from J, leaving 15 bases between them. Germline V gene data show CDR1 as DFQATT and CDR2 as SNEGSKA (reference sequence). The CDR3 has 15 residues. The CDR3 DNA sequence: TGCAGTGCTAGGGGATCGGGTCCATGGAACACTGAAGCTTTCTTT. The encoded protein is CSARGSGPWNTEAFF.

CDR3 in amino acids: CASSYGWTVRSSTEAFF. CDR3 coding DNA: TGTGCCAGCAGTTACGGCTGGACTGTTCGGAGTAGCACTGAAGCTTTCTTT. The chain has TRBV6-5 and TRBJ1-1; D unresolved. Germline lookup yields CDR1 MNHEY and CDR2 SVGAGI. This CDR3 is 17 amino acids long. Trimming took 2 bases from V and 4 from J, leaving 20 bases between them.

This clonotype has just a few counts. V is TRBV20-1 and J is TRBJ1-2, with TRBD1 identical over 9 bases. The germline gives CDR1 DFQATT, CDR2 SNEGSKA (reference sequence). J was trimmed by 6 bases and V by 0 bases; bases with no gene match: 2. CDR3 size: 13 residues. The CDR3 here is CSAREGTGNGYTF. The CDR3, as DNA: TGCAGTGCTAGAGAGGGGACAGGGAATGGCTACACCTTC.

The genes are TRBV20-1 and TRBJ2-7, with TRBD1 identical over 7 bases. Trimming at V came to 3 bases and at J to 0 bases, leaving 5 bases not matched to a gene. The germline gives CDR1 DFQATT, CDR2 SNEGSKA (reference sequence). CDR3 length equals 14 residues. The chain's CDR3 is CSASRQGLSYEQYF. CDR3 nucleotide sequence: TGCAGTGCTAGCCGACAGGGCCTCTCCTACGAGCAGTACTTC.

V gene TRBV19 combines with J gene TRBJ1-2, with no clear D. Germline CDR1 and CDR2: LNHDA and SQIVND (reference sequence). The CDR3 extends over 14 amino acids. The V gene lost 7 bases and the J gene lost 1 base, with 13 bases spanning the gap. CDR3 region: CASNSYPNNYGYTF. The CDR3 DNA sequence: TGTGCCAGTAACTCCTATCCCAATAACTATGGCTACACCTTC. The full variable domain, with the rest looked up from reference TRBV19 and TRBJ1-2, is DGGITQSPKYLFRKEGQNVTLSCEQNLNHDAMYWYRQDPGQGLRLIYYSQIVNDFQKGDIAEGYSVSREKKESFPLTVTSAQKNPTAFYLCASNSYPNNYGYTFGSGTRLTVV.

The genes are TRBV9 and TRBJ2-2; 7 bases fit TRBD2. V lost 0 bases to trimming and J lost 5 bases; unmatched junction nucleotides: 7. Germline CDR1 SGDLS, CDR2 YYNGEE. CDR3 length: 16 residues. CDR3 sequence: CASSVGTLGGTGELFF. CDR3 nucleotides: TGTGCCAGCAGCGTAGGTACCTTGGGGGGGACCGGGGAGCTGTTTTTT.

The chain recombines TRBV24-1 with TRBJ2-2; 7 bases are a match to TRBD1. Germline V gene data show CDR1 as KGHDR and CDR2 as SFDVKD. The CDR3 runs 14 residues. V gave up 9 bases and J gave up 4 bases; unmatched junction bases: 7. CDR3 sequence: CATRTGPGTGELFF. As DNA, the CDR3 is TGTGCCACCCGGACAGGCCCGGGCACCGGGGAGCTGTTTTTT.

This chain uses TRBV5-6 with TRBJ2-7; 7 nucleotides agree with TRBD2. Germline trimming cut 1 base from V and 2 bases from J; bases unmatched to any gene: 6. The CDR3 consists of 15 residues. Looked up from germline, CDR1 is SGHDT and CDR2 is YYEEEE. The CDR3 region is CASSLSVAGAYEQYF. The CDR3, as DNA: TGTGCCAGCAGCTTGAGTGTCGCGGGAGCCTACGAGCAGTACTTC.

V and J are TRBV20-1 and TRBJ1-2; 9 bases map to TRBD1. Germline V lookup: CDR1 DFQATT, CDR2 SNEGSKA (reference sequence). V shed 5 bases, J shed 8 bases, and the junction held 9 bases outside the gene matches. CDR3 size: 13 residues. In nucleotides, the CDR3 is TGCAGTGCTCTACTACAGGGGGCCCAAGGCTACACCTTC. It yields the protein CSALLQGAQGYTF.

This clonotype was seen a few times. The chain joins TRBV12-3 or TRBV12-4 to TRBJ2-5; 8 bases line up with TRBD2. V was pared by 5 bases and J by 5 bases, with 7 bases of the junction left unmatched. The CDR3 runs to 14 residues. The CDR3 region is CASSHLAGRETQYF. In DNA, the CDR3 is TGTGCCAGCAGTCATCTAGCGGGTCGGGAGACCCAGTACTTC.

This clonotype was seen more than once but under ten times. This sequence joins TRBV7-8 and TRBJ2-3, with unresolved D. Germline loops: CDR1 SGHVS, CDR2 FQNEAQ. The V and J ends lost 1 base and 10 bases respectively, with 12 bases between them. This CDR3 is built from 13 residues. The CDR3 sequence is CASSLVPGRSQYF. The DNA of the CDR3 is TGTGCCAGCAGCTTAGTCCCAGGTAGATCGCAGTATTTT.

This clonotype appeared a few times. V and J are TRBV5-1 and TRBJ2-7; 11 bases line up with TRBD1. The CDR3 contains 15 residues. CDR1 and CDR2 (germline): SGHRS, YFSETQ. V shed 4 bases and J 4 bases; nucleotides not matched to a gene: 7. The CDR3 DNA reads as TGCGCCAGCAGCCCGCGGGACAGGGGGGTATACGAGCAGTACTTC. Its translation is CASSPRDRGVYEQYF.

This rearrangement joins TRBV30 to TRBJ2-5; D is possibly TRBD2 (6 bases). V shed 0 bases and J shed 4 bases, with 12 bases lying between them. Germline CDR1 reads GTSNPN; CDR2 reads SVGIG (reference sequence). The length of the CDR3 is 14 residues. DNA for the CDR3: TGTGCCTGGAGTGTCTCTGGCGGGGTAGAGACCCAGTACTTC. Its protein is CAWSVSGGVETQYF. Supplemented by reference TRBV30 and TRBJ2-5, the full variable domain reads SQTIHQWPATLVQPVGSPLSLECTVEGTSNPNLYWYRQAAGRGLQLLFYSVGIGQISSEVPQNLSASRPQDRQFILSSKKLLLSDSGFYLCAWSVSGGVETQYFGPGTRLLVL.

The DNA of the CDR3 is TGTGCCAGCAGCGTTCAGGCCTCGAACACCGGGGAGCTGTTTTTT. Residues: CASSVQASNTGELFF. The rearrangement uses TRBV7-6 and TRBJ2-2; D uncertain. Germline V CDR1 and CDR2: SGHVS, FNYEAQ. V was cut by 5 bases and J by 0 bases, with 10 bases left in between. The CDR3 totals 15 residues.